This TCR beta chain was retrieved from a study of T cells in Graves' hyperthyroidism and ophthalmopathy. Study-wide results and limits: The model made its ophthalmopathy prediction, and onset followed a median roughly 6.5 months later.

This clonotype was detected ten times or more. Antigen specificity is unknown. TCR beta CDR3 regions were amplified from RNA transcripts. HTBI primers were used for first-round RT-PCR of the TCR CDR3. TCRdb recomputed calls from the multiplex PCR reads with MiXCR, one row per CDR3 protein. The repertoire holds 500,000 to 750,000 distinct CDR3 sequences, with 11% to 15% as singletons. Sequencing was done on a sample of blood. The receptor was derived from a young woman with Graves' ophthalmopathy.

The CDR3 region is CASTLGAAGNTIYF. The CDR3 DNA reads as TGTGCCAGTACCCTGGGGGCGGCCGGAAACACCATATATTTT. The V gene is TRBV19, the J gene TRBJ1-3, with a tentative D call TRBD1 (6 bases). Trimming pared 7 bases from V and 4 bases from J, leaving 14 bases between. The germline gives CDR1 LNHDA, CDR2 SQIVND (reference sequence). This CDR3 has 14 residues.